This T cell receptor beta chain was profiled in a study of T-cell memory formation after mild COVID-19. TCRdb reprocessed the 5' RACE reads via MiXCR and lists one record per CDR3 protein. Found here are about 180,000 distinct CDR3 sequences, approximately 17% of them singletons; the top ten hold more than 3%. V lost 1 base and J lost 4, with 4 bases in between. CDR1 is SGHTA, CDR2 FQGNSA, per germline. The CDR3 extends over 12 amino acids. Input material: PBMCs or a T cell subset sorted from them (not recorded which). The chain combines TRBV7-2 with TRBJ1-2; D is unresolved. The sequence came from a man between 18 and 29 years old who had mild COVID-19 (a few samples of this study predate the infection). Cell type and time point are not known. The DNA of the CDR3 is TGTGCCAGCAGCTTAGAGGTCTATGGCTACACCTTC. It yields the protein CASSLEVYGYTF.